The 10 T cell receptor beta chains below were found in one sample sequenced in a study of blood T cell repertoires in COVID-19. The table came from immunoSEQ multiplex PCR; TCRdb's copy has only in-frame clones and leaves some out. The repertoire holds about 330,000 clones, with around 87% as singletons. Sample: PBMCs or T cells enriched from blood (not recorded which). Every receptor here comes from a woman under 40 who had recovered from COVID-19.

The chain links TRBV7-9 to TRBJ1-4; the D is unclear. The CDR3 sequence is 16 residues long. Germline CDR1 and CDR2: SEHNR and FQNEAQ (reference sequence). V dropped 5 bases and J dropped 7 bases, with 20 bases sitting between them. The DNA for the CDR3 is TGTGCCAGCAGCGGTGAGGACGCTCGAGGGAGTGAAAAACTGTTTTTT. Translating it yields CASSGEDARGSEKLFF.

This clone came up a few times. The chain links TRBV5-1 to TRBJ2-3, with D possibly TRBD1 on 5 matching bases. Between the trimmed V and J ends, which lost 4 bases and 6 bases, there was a span of 15 bases. CDR1 and CDR2 (germline): SGHRS, YFSETQ. The length of the CDR3 is 14 residues. The CDR3 DNA reads TGCGCCAGCAGCCCTGACAGTTACGGGGATACGCAGTATTTT. It encodes CASSPDSYGDTQYF. The full variable domain, in which reference TRBV5-1 and TRBJ2-3 provide the parts outside the CDR3, is KAGVTQTPRYLIKTRGQQVTLSCSPISGHRSVSWYQQTPGQGLQFLFEYFSETQRNKGNFPGRFSGRQFSNSRSEMNVSTLELGDSALYLCASSPDSYGDTQYFGPGTRLTVL.

This clone was found a few times. The rearrangement links TRBV7-2 to TRBJ1-4, with D tentatively TRBD1 (5 bases). The CDR3 is made up of 19 amino acids. CDR1 is SGHTA and CDR2 is FQGNSA in the germline V gene. V lost 1 base to trimming and J lost 0 bases, with 18 bases between them. CDR3 loop: CASSLVFIGQDATNEKLFF. CDR3 bases: TGTGCCAGCAGCTTAGTTTTCATCGGACAAGACGCAACTAATGAAAAACTGTTTTTT.

V usage is TRBV7-2 and J usage is TRBJ2-1, with 9 positions matching TRBD2. Germline lookup yields CDR1 SGHTA and CDR2 FQGNSA. V lost 4 bases and J lost 7; bases outside the gene matches: 2. The CDR3 has 13 residues. The CDR3 nucleotides read TGTGCCAGCAGCTCCAGCGGGGGGAATGAGCAGTTCTTC. This translates into CASSSSGGNEQFF.

This chain uses TRBV5-4 with TRBJ2-1, with D hard to call. Germline CDR1 SGHNT, CDR2 YYREEE (reference sequence). The CDR3 is 13 amino acids. V dropped 0 bases and J dropped 5 bases, with 6 bases sitting between them. CDR3 nucleotides: TGTGCCAGCAGCTTGGCCCGCGACAATGAGCAGTTCTTC. It is translated as CASSLARDNEQFF.

This clone was seen only once. The J gene is TRBJ2-1, the V gene TRBV28; 7 positions match TRBD1. This CDR3 comprises 13 residues. Trimming removed 5 bases from V and 8 bases from J; junction bases left unmatched: 6. Germline V gene data show CDR1 as MDHEN and CDR2 as SYDVKM. The CDR3 DNA reads as TGTGCCAGCAGTCCCGGGACAGCGGATGAGCAGTTCTTC. It yields the protein CASSPGTADEQFF.

This chain uses TRBV4-1 with TRBJ2-1; 9 nucleotides align to TRBD1. This CDR3 has 15 residues. Trimming removed 4 bases from V and 6 bases from J; junction bases left unmatched: 7. The V gene's germline CDR1 is MGHRA and CDR2 YSYEKL. CDR3 region: CASSPGQGRGNEQFF. As DNA, the CDR3 is TGCGCCAGCAGCCCAGGACAGGGGAGAGGCAATGAGCAGTTCTTC.

The chain joins TRBV19 to TRBJ1-5; D may be TRBD1 (6 bases). Germline lookup yields CDR1 LNHDA and CDR2 SQIVND (reference sequence). This CDR3 is built from 17 residues. Trimming removed 5 bases at V and 5 bases at J, with 22 bases between. As DNA, the CDR3 is TGTGCCAGTAGTTCTCCCCCGGGGACAACCAGGGATCAGCCCCAGCATTTT. It encodes CASSSPPGTTRDQPQHF.

This rearrangement joins TRBV10-3 to TRBJ1-2, with D perhaps matching TRBD1 (6 bases). CDR1 and CDR2 (germline): ENHRY, SYGVKD. V was shortened by 10 bases and J by 4 bases, with 16 bases between the two germline ends. CDR3 size: 13 residues. CDR3 loop: CATLRGAAYGYTF. CDR3 nucleotide sequence: TGTGCCACCCTCCGGGGGGCGGCCTATGGCTACACCTTC.

This chain links TRBV5-4 with TRBJ1-6; perhaps TRBD1 as D (5 bases). The V gene's germline CDR1 is SGHNT and CDR2 YYREEE (reference sequence). Trimming removed 2 bases from V and 0 bases from J, with 6 bases in between. The CDR3 sequence is 15 residues long. This CDR3 reads CASSFTGSYNSPLHF. In nucleotides, the CDR3 is TGTGCCAGCAGCTTCACAGGCTCCTATAATTCACCCCTCCACTTT.